This is a list of T cell receptor beta chains from one sample in a study of blood T cell repertoires in COVID-19. The protocol was immunoSEQ multiplex PCR, while the TCRdb copy is restricted to in-frame clones and leaves out a portion. The sample contains 150,000 to 200,000 clones, about 86% of which appear only once. Source material: peripheral blood. The source is a man in his sixties with acute or convalescent COVID-19. Both conserved end residues are part of each CDR3. D genes are given only for firm matches. Clone size is stated in some rows and not others, as once, few, many or a class when expanded.

j_call	v_call	d_call	clone_size	cdr3_nt	cdr3_aa
TRBJ2-5	TRBV30	TRBD1	.	TGTGCCGGACAGGGGTCCGGCGAGACCCAGTACTTC	CAGQGSGETQYF
TRBJ1-3	TRBV30	.	.	TGTGCCTGGAGTACGAAAGTTGCGGGAAACACCATATATTTT	CAWSTKVAGNTIYF
TRBJ2-5	TRBV15	TRBD2	.	TGTGCCACCAGCAGAGATATTGGCGGGAGAGGAGAGACCCAGTACTTC	CATSRDIGGRGETQYF
TRBJ2-1	TRBV15	.	once	TGTGCCACCAGCAGTGGTCTCAGCTCCTACAATGAGCAGTTCTTC	CATSSGLSSYNEQFF
TRBJ2-2	TRBV5-1	TRBD2	.	TGCGCCAGCAGCTTCGTGGGAGGGCGCACCGGGGAGCTGTTTTTT	CASSFVGGRTGELFF
TRBJ2-5	TRBV7-8	.	once	TGTGCCAGCAGCTTAGTGGGAGCGGAGGAGACCCAGTACTTC	CASSLVGAEETQYF
TRBJ1-5	TRBV30	.	.	TGTGCCTGGAGTGTCCCGGGCAATCAGCCCCAGCATTTT	CAWSVPGNQPQHF
TRBJ2-1	TRBV18	TRBD1	.	TGTGCCAGCTCACTGGGACAGGGAATGACGAATGAGCAGTTCTTC	CASSLGQGMTNEQFF
TRBJ2-1	TRBV6-4	TRBD2	.	TGTGCCAGCAGTCTAGCGGGACGCCCCAGGGATGAGCAGTTCTTC	CASSLAGRPRDEQFF
TRBJ2-3	TRBV7-9	.	.	TGTGCCAGCAGCCGCGGGGCAGGGAGCACAGATACGCAGTATTTT	CASSRGAGSTDTQYF
TRBJ1-5	TRBV19	TRBD1	.	TGTGCCAGTAGTCCCTCGGGGCAGGGGGCTTATCAGCCCCAGCATTTT	CASSPSGQGAYQPQHF
TRBJ1-4	TRBV2	.	.	TGTGCCAGCAGTGGTCAGGGTCTGGGTAATGAAAAACTGTTTTTT	CASSGQGLGNEKLFF
TRBJ1-3	TRBV15	TRBD1	.	TGTGCCACCAGCAGAACGACAGGGAGTTTTGGAAACACCATATATTTT	CATSRTTGSFGNTIYF
TRBJ2-7	TRBV28	TRBD2	.	TGTGCCAGCAGTTTACGAGCGGGAGAAAGCGAGCAGTACTTC	CASSLRAGESEQYF
TRBJ1-2	TRBV10-3	.	.	TGTGCCATCAGTGGACTTCAGGGAAACTATGGCTACACCTTC	CAISGLQGNYGYTF
TRBJ2-1	TRBV18	TRBD1	.	TGTGCCAGCTCACCGCGACAGGGGGCGAACAATGAGCAGTTCTTC	CASSPRQGANNEQFF
TRBJ1-6	TRBV18	.	.	TGTGCCAGCTCACCACTGTCGGGAGATTCACCCCTCCACTTT	CASSPLSGDSPLHF
TRBJ2-3	TRBV5-1	TRBD1	once	TGCGCCAGCAGCTTGGGGACAGGGCCCACAGATACGCAGTATTTT	CASSLGTGPTDTQYF
TRBJ1-4	TRBV6-5	TRBD1	once	TGTGCCAGCACCCTCTGGACAGGGGGAAAACTGTTTTTT	CASTLWTGGKLFF
TRBJ2-2	TRBV11-3	TRBD1	.	TGTGCCAGCAGCTTAGGGGACAGGAACACCGGGGAGCTGTTTTTT	CASSLGDRNTGELFF
TRBJ1-5	TRBV28	.	.	TGTGCCAGCAGTCCAATTACAGGGTATAGTAGCAATCAGCCCCAGCATTTT	CASSPITGYSSNQPQHF
TRBJ2-5	TRBV7-8	.	few	TGTGCCAGCACCCAGGGTGGCGAGACCCAGTACTTC	CASTQGGETQYF
TRBJ1-6	TRBV4-1	TRBD1	.	TGCGCCAGCAGCCAAACCGGGACAGGGGACTCACCCCTCCACTTT	CASSQTGTGDSPLHF
TRBJ2-1	TRBV15	TRBD2	few	TGTGCCACCAGCAGATCACTAGCGGGAGAGGGGAATGAGCAGTTCTTC	CATSRSLAGEGNEQFF
TRBJ1-6	TRBV5-3	TRBD1	.	TGTGCCAGAAGCTGTCACTACCGGGACAGGGGCGCAGGGGTTAATAATTCACCCCTCCACTTT	CARSCHYRDRGAGVNNSPLHF